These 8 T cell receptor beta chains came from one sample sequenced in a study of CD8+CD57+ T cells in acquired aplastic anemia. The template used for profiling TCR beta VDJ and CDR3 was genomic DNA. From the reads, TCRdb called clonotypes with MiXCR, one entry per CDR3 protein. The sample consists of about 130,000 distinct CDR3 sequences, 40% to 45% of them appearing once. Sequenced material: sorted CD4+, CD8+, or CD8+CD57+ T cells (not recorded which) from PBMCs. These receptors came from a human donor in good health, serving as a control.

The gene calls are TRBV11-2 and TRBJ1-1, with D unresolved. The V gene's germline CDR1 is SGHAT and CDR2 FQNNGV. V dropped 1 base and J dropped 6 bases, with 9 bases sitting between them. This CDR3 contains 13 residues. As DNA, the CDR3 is TGTGCCAGCAGCTTAGGGCCTAGCGCTGAAGCTTTCTTT. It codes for CASSLGPSAEAFF.

The CDR3 loop is CASRRGGEKLFF. DNA for the CDR3: TGTGCCAGTAGGCGGGGAGGCGAAAAACTGTTTTTT. The rearrangement joins TRBV19 to TRBJ1-4; no clear D gene. CDR3 length: 12 amino acids. The V gene lost 6 bases and the J gene lost 8 bases, with 10 bases spanning the gap. Germline lookup yields CDR1 LNHDA and CDR2 SQIVND (reference sequence). The entire variable domain, with the rest obtained from reference TRBV19 and TRBJ1-4, is as follows: DGGITQSPKYLFRKEGQNVTLSCEQNLNHDAMYWYRQDPGQGLRLIYYSQIVNDFQKGDIAEGYSVSREKKESFPLTVTSAQKNPTAFYLCASRRGGEKLFFGSGTQLSVL.

The CDR3 protein is CSGRQAPTDTQYF. CDR3 nucleotide sequence: TGCAGCGGTCGACAGGCCCCGACAGATACGCAGTATTTT. V and J are TRBV29-1 and TRBJ2-3, with D perhaps TRBD1 (6 bases). The CDR3 runs to 13 residues. Trimming removed 7 bases at V and 3 bases at J, with 14 bases between. The germline V gene has CDR1 SQVTM and CDR2 ANQGSEA.

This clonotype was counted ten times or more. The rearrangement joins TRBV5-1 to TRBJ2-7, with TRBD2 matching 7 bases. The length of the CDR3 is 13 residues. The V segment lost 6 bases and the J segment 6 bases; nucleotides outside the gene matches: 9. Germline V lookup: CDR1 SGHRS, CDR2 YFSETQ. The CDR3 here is CASKGRGSSEQYF. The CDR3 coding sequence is TGCGCCAGCAAGGGCCGCGGGAGTTCCGAGCAGTACTTC.

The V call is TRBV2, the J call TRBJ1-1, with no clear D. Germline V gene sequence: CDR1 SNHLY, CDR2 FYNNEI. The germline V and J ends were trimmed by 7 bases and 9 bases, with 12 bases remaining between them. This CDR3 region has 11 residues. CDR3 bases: TGTGCCAGCACAGATCAACTAAAAGCTTTCTTT. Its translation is CASTDQLKAFF.

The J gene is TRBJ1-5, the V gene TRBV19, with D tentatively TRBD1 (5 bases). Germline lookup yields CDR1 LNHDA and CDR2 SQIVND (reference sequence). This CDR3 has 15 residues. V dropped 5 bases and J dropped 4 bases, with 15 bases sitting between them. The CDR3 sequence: CASSPGDLPNQPQHF. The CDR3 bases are TGTGCCAGTAGTCCCGGGGACCTACCTAATCAGCCCCAGCATTTT.

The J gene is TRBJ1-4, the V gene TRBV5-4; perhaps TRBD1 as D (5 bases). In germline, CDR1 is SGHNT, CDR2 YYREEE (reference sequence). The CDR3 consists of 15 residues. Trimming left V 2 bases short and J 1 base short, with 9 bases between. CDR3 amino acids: CASSFRAGTNEKLFF. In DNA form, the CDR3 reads TGTGCCAGCAGCTTCAGGGCAGGAACTAATGAAAAACTGTTTTTT.

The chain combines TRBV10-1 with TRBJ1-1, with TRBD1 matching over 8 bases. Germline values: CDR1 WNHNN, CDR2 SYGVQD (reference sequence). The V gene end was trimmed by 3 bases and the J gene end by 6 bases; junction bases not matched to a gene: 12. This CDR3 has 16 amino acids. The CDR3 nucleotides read TGCGCCAGCAGTGAAGACAGGGGCCCCTTCCTTCCTGAAGCTTTCTTT. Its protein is CASSEDRGPFLPEAFF.